A selection of T cell receptor beta chains follows, all from one sample in a study of technical replicates of blood from a handful of donors. Method: immunoSEQ multiplex PCR; TCRdb's copy keeps in-frame clones and lacks some. The table records 75,000 to 90,000 clones, around 93% of them present only once. The specimen was T cells isolated from PBMCs. These receptors all come from a human donor in good health. Each CDR3 is given with its conserved first and last residue. The order of the fields is J gene, clone size, V gene, D gene, CDR3 DNA, CDR3 protein. A D gene is named only where the DNA matches it firmly. Part of the rows lack a size; the others show once, few, many or a class for expanded clones.

TRBJ2-1 | - | TRBV6-5 | - | TGTGCCAGCCATAGGGGCAATGAGCAGTTCTTC | CASHRGNEQFF
TRBJ2-1 | - | TRBV15 | TRBD2 | TGTGCCACCAGCTCGGAGTTATGGGCGGGAGGGGACAATGAGCAGTTCTTC | CATSSELWAGGDNEQFF
TRBJ2-7 | - | TRBV9 | - | TGTGCCAGCAGCGTAGCTACGGGGGAGCAGTACTTC | CASSVATGEQYF
TRBJ2-1 | once | TRBV5-6 | TRBD1 | TGTGCCAGCAGCCTCCGGGACAGGGACGCCAATGAGCAGTTCTTC | CASSLRDRDANEQFF
TRBJ1-5 | - | TRBV15 | TRBD1 | TGTGCCACCAGCAGAACGTACCGGGACAGCATCAATCAGCCCCAGCATTTT | CATSRTYRDSINQPQHF
TRBJ2-2 | - | TRBV4-2 | - | TGTGCCAGCAGCCAAGACCCGGTAGACAGTGAACCTTGGACCGGGGAGCTGTTTTTT | CASSQDPVDSEPWTGELFF
TRBJ2-7 | - | TRBV9 | - | TGTGCCAGCAGCGTAGACGGGAGTGATTTCTACGAGCAGTACTTC | CASSVDGSDFYEQYF
TRBJ1-1 | - | TRBV27 | - | TGTGCCAGCAGTTTATTAGGGGGCACTGAAGCTTTCTTT | CASSLLGGTEAFF
TRBJ2-2 | - | TRBV6-6 | - | TGTGCCAGCAGAGATACTAGCTTTACCGGGGAGCTGTTTTTT | CASRDTSFTGELFF
TRBJ1-5 | - | TRBV10-3 | - | TGTGCCATCAGTGAGTCATGGACAGATGATCAGCCCCAGCATTTT | CAISESWTDDQPQHF
TRBJ2-1 | - | TRBV9 | - | TGTGCCAGCAGCGTTGGAGGGAGTGAGCAGTTCTTC | CASSVGGSEQFF
TRBJ2-1 | - | TRBV4-1 | - | TGCGCCAGCAGCCAAGGCCTTGGGTCAGGGCCCTACAATGAGCAGTTCTTC | CASSQGLGSGPYNEQFF
TRBJ2-7 | - | TRBV7-9 | TRBD2 | TGTGCCAGCGGGCGGGAGGGTTTTAGCGAGCAGTACTTC | CASGREGFSEQYF
TRBJ1-1 | - | TRBV2 | - | TGTGCCAGAAAGACAGTTAACACTGAAGCTTTCTTT | CARKTVNTEAFF
TRBJ1-1 | - | TRBV9 | - | TGTGCCAGCAGCGTGGGGGCAGCCACTGAAGCTTTCTTT | CASSVGAATEAFF
TRBJ2-1 | - | TRBV7-2 | TRBD2 | TGTGCCAGCAGTTTGAGAAACCTGGGACTATCGAAGAATGAGCAGTTCTTC | CASSLRNLGLSKNEQFF
TRBJ1-1 | - | TRBV29-1 | - | TGCAGCGTAGAAGGACAGCCCAACACTGAAGCTTTCTTT | CSVEGQPNTEAFF
TRBJ2-3 | - | TRBV27 | - | TGTGCCAGCAGTTCTCTTGGGCAGCTTTTCACAGATACGCAGTATTTT | CASSSLGQLFTDTQYF
TRBJ2-7 | - | TRBV7-6 | TRBD1 | TGTGCCAGCAGTTCATTCCGGGACAGGGCCCCCTACGAGCAGTACTTC | CASSSFRDRAPYEQYF
TRBJ2-5 | - | TRBV27 | - | TGTGCCAGCAGGCAGGGAGGAGAGACCCAGTACTTC | CASRQGGETQYF
TRBJ2-3 | - | TRBV6-5 | - | TGTGCCAGCAAAGAGGGCGATACGCAGTATTTT | CASKEGDTQYF
TRBJ2-3 | - | TRBV15 | - | TGTGCCACCAGCAGAGTGCAGGCGAGACGGACAGATACGCAGTATTTT | CATSRVQARRTDTQYF
TRBJ1-2 | - | TRBV9 | TRBD1 | TGTGCCAGCAGCTACGGGACAGCTAACTATGGCTACACCTTC | CASSYGTANYGYTF
TRBJ1-5 | - | TRBV5-6 | - | TGTGCCAGCAGCTTGCTCTTCGGGTCTCGGGGAGGCAATCAGCCCCAGCATTTT | CASSLLFGSRGGNQPQHF
TRBJ1-3 | - | TRBV7-8 | TRBD1 | TGTGCCAGCAGCTTAGGGGGACAGACCGCTGGAAACACCATATATTTT | CASSLGGQTAGNTIYF
TRBJ1-5 | - | TRBV10-3 | - | TGTGCCATCGATTGGGCTCAGCCCCAGCATTTT | CAIDWAQPQHF
TRBJ2-1 | - | TRBV7-2 | - | TGTGCCAGCAGCTTATCGGCTAGGACTTACCATGAGCAGTTCTTC | CASSLSARTYHEQFF
TRBJ1-1 | - | TRBV5-4 | - | TGTGCCAGCAGCTCAACAGGGAACACTGAAGCTTTCTTT | CASSSTGNTEAFF
TRBJ2-1 | - | TRBV7-2 | - | TGTGCCAGCAGCTTATTAGGGGGTCATGAGCAGTTCTTC | CASSLLGGHEQFF
TRBJ1-4 | - | TRBV10-3 | - | TGTGCCATCAGTGAGTCGAGAGGTGAAAAACTGTTTTTT | CAISESRGEKLFF
TRBJ1-1 | - | TRBV9 | - | TGTGCCAGCAGCGCTCGAGGTCTGCCGCCGGACACTGAAGCTTTCTTT | CASSARGLPPDTEAFF
TRBJ1-2 | - | TRBV27 | - | TGTGCCAGCAGCCCAAGGTCGACTAGGGCTGGCTACACCTTC | CASSPRSTRAGYTF
TRBJ1-4 | - | TRBV5-6 | - | TGTGCCAGCACCCTTGGTGGAGGGACTCCAACTAATGAAAAACTGTTTTTT | CASTLGGGTPTNEKLFF
TRBJ2-7 | - | TRBV13 | - | TGTGCCAGCAGAAGGGGGGGGGAGACCTACGAGCAGTACTTC | CASRRGGETYEQYF
TRBJ2-3 | - | TRBV7-7 | - | TGTGCCAGCAGCCGGGGGACGGGAAACACAGATACGCAGTATTTT | CASSRGTGNTDTQYF
TRBJ1-1 | few | TRBV6-5 | - | TGTGCCAACCTACGCCCCAGAACAGAGAACACTGAAGCTTTCTTT | CANLRPRTENTEAFF
TRBJ2-3 | - | TRBV7-2 | - | TGTGCCAGCAGCCCGCGGGACAGCTTAAACACAGATACGCAGTATTTT | CASSPRDSLNTDTQYF
TRBJ2-3 | - | TRBV30 | TRBD1 | TGTGCCTGGAGTGTACGAGTGCCGGACAGGGGGCTTGTAGATACGCAGTATTTT | CAWSVRVPDRGLVDTQYF
TRBJ2-5 | - | TRBV10-3 | - | TGTGCCATCAGTGAGAGATTCGGAGAGACCCAGTACTTC | CAISERFGETQYF
TRBJ2-5 | - | TRBV9 | TRBD1 | TGTGCCAGCAGCGTAGTCAGAACAGGGGGCCAAGAGACCCAGTACTTC | CASSVVRTGGQETQYF